A single sample is the source of the 15 T cell receptor beta chains below, sequenced in a study of T cells in pancreatic ductal adenocarcinoma. Here immunoSEQ multiplex PCR was the method, and the copy in TCRdb shows in-frame clones only, minus some. The sample holds approximately 18,000 clones, 85% to 90% seen once. No neoadjuvant therapy was given to the selected pancreatic ductal adenocarcinoma patients before their surgery. The source material was PBMCs. The receptors stem from a human donor with pancreatic ductal adenocarcinoma.

The CDR3 bases are TGTGCCAGCAGAAAAGACAGGGGTGAGACCTATGGCTACACCTTC. It translates to CASRKDRGETYGYTF. V usage is TRBV2 and J usage is TRBJ1-2; 8 nucleotides line up with TRBD1. This CDR3 has 15 residues. V was pared by 6 bases and J by 4 bases, with 10 bases of the junction left unmatched. Germline CDR1 reads SNHLY; CDR2 reads FYNNEI.

The chain combines TRBV15 with TRBJ2-7; 7 bases are shared with TRBD2. Germline lookup yields CDR1 LNHNV and CDR2 YYDKDF (reference sequence). With V trimmed by 2 bases and J by 5 bases, 9 bases remained unmatched. The CDR3 contains 15 residues. As DNA, the CDR3 is TGTGCCACCAGCAGAACTAACACGGCGGGAGACGAGCAGTACTTC. This encodes CATSRTNTAGDEQYF.

This chain uses TRBV27 with TRBJ2-7, with 11 bases fitting TRBD2. V lost 5 bases, J lost 0 bases, and 6 bases stayed unmatched. This CDR3 contains 16 residues. Germline assignment: CDR1 MNHEY and CDR2 SMNVEV (reference sequence). The CDR3 bases are TGTGCCAGCAGTGCCTCGGGACTAGCGGACTCCTACGAGCAGTACTTC. Its protein product is CASSASGLADSYEQYF.

This clone has only a few counts. The chain has TRBV2 and TRBJ1-6; 9 bases fit TRBD1. With V trimmed by 6 bases and J by 9 bases, 9 bases remained unmatched. Germline CDR1 is SNHLY and CDR2 is FYNNEI. The CDR3 has 15 residues. The CDR3, as DNA: TGTGCCAGCAGATTCCGGGACAGGGTATCTTCACCCCTCCACTTT. It translates to CASRFRDRVSSPLHF.

The chain has TRBV7-9 and TRBJ2-1; TRBD2 matches at 11 bases. V trimming: 5 bases; J trimming: 7 bases; junction bases outside the gene matches: 7. The CDR3 is 15 residues long. Per germline, CDR1 SEHNR and CDR2 FQNEAQ (reference sequence). CDR3 bases: TGTGCCAGCAGCCCATTTAGCGGGGGGGCGAATGAGCAGTTCTTC. Translating gives CASSPFSGGANEQFF.

The J gene is TRBJ2-6, the V gene TRBV7-9; the D gene is possibly TRBD1 (6 bases). V dropped 7 bases and J dropped 4 bases, with 14 bases sitting between them. Germline values: CDR1 SEHNR, CDR2 FQNEAQ (reference sequence). CDR3 size: 15 residues. CDR3 bases: TGTGCCAGCAAGAGAGGGGGTTTGGGGGCCAACGTCCTGACTTTC. It specifies CASKRGGLGANVLTF.

The chain joins TRBV28 to TRBJ2-2; TRBD2 aligns across 8 bases. There are 15 residues in the CDR3. V gave up 5 bases and J gave up 0 bases; unmatched junction bases: 2. The germline gives CDR1 MDHEN, CDR2 SYDVKM. CDR3: CASSVGGANTGELFF. The CDR3 coding sequence is TGTGCCAGCAGTGTCGGGGGGGCGAACACCGGGGAGCTGTTTTTT.

This sequence joins TRBV7-2 and TRBJ2-2; 7 bases agree with TRBD2. The V segment lost 5 bases and the J segment 5 bases; nucleotides outside the gene matches: 11. The CDR3 is made up of 16 amino acids. CDR1 and CDR2 from the germline V gene are SGHTA and FQGNSA. The DNA of the CDR3 is TGTGCCAGCAGCGGGGGGGAGGGTAGTAGGACCGGGGAGCTGTTTTTT. Amino acids: CASSGGEGSRTGELFF.

The chain has TRBV14 and TRBJ1-1, with D perhaps TRBD1 (5 bases). Trimming took off 1 base at V and 4 bases at J, with 13 bases between the two ends. Germline V lookup: CDR1 SGHDN, CDR2 FVKESK. This CDR3 comprises 15 residues. The CDR3 protein is CASSQARGRATEAFF. For the CDR3, the DNA is TGTGCCAGCAGCCAAGCTCGCGGCAGGGCCACTGAAGCTTTCTTT.

CDR3 amino acids: CASSDRGPTDTQYF. DNA of the CDR3: TGTGCCAGCAGTGACAGGGGACCCACAGATACGCAGTATTTT. This chain links TRBV6-1 with TRBJ2-3; D is perhaps TRBD1 (6 bases). The CDR3 totals 14 residues. The germline gives CDR1 MNHNS, CDR2 SASEGT. Trimming removed 3 bases from V and 2 bases from J, with 9 bases in between.

The genes are TRBV7-2 and TRBJ2-7; 9 nucleotides match TRBD1. V trimming: 7 bases; J trimming: 1 base; junction bases outside the gene matches: 5. Germline loops: CDR1 SGHTA, CDR2 FQGNSA. CDR3 size: 14 residues. The CDR3 bases are TGTGCCAGCATTACGGACAGGGGTTCCTACGAGCAGTACTTC. This codes for CASITDRGSYEQYF.

The chain uses TRBV5-5 and TRBJ1-4; the D gene is possibly TRBD1 (5 bases). Germline V gene sequence: CDR1 SGHKS, CDR2 YYEKEE (reference sequence). CDR3 length: 15 residues. V was cut by 4 bases and J by 0 bases, with 10 bases left in between. The CDR3 region has the DNA TGTGCCAGCAGCCCGGGGGGTGCAACTAATGAAAAACTGTTTTTT. Its translation is CASSPGGATNEKLFF.

The rearrangement links TRBV4-1 to TRBJ1-5; the D is unclear. Trimming took off 4 bases at V and 6 bases at J, with 19 bases between the two ends. Germline CDR1 is MGHRA and CDR2 is YSYEKL. This CDR3 has 16 amino acids. The CDR3 spells CASSPGETVSFQPQHF. CDR3 nucleotides: TGCGCCAGCAGCCCAGGCGAGACGGTGAGTTTTCAGCCCCAGCATTTT.

On this clone itself: The junction differs from germline at one of its ends, possibly a read error. The chain combines TRBV19 with TRBJ2-5, with 7 positions matching TRBD1. This CDR3 contains 14 residues. CDR1 is LNHDA and CDR2 is SQIVND in the germline V gene (reference sequence). The CDR3 loop is CASSILGTVEIQYF. The CDR3 bases are TGTGCCAGTAGTATATTAGGGACAGTTGAGATCCAGTACTTC. The full variable domain, with the rest looked up from reference TRBV19 and TRBJ2-5, is DGGITQSPKYLFRKEGQNVTLSCEQNLNHDAMYWYRQDPGQGLRLIYYSQIVNDFQKGDIAEGYSVSREKKESFPLTVTSAQKNPTAFYLCASSILGTVEIQYFGPGTRLLVL.

This rearrangement joins TRBV9 to TRBJ2-1; TRBD2 matches at 14 bases. Germline V gene sequence: CDR1 SGDLS, CDR2 YYNGEE. The CDR3 has 15 amino acids. V shed 4 bases, J shed 7 bases, and the junction held 4 bases outside the gene matches. CDR3 nucleotides: TGTGCCAGCAGCCCCCGGACTAGCGGGGGGAATGAGCAGTTCTTC. Its translation is CASSPRTSGGNEQFF.